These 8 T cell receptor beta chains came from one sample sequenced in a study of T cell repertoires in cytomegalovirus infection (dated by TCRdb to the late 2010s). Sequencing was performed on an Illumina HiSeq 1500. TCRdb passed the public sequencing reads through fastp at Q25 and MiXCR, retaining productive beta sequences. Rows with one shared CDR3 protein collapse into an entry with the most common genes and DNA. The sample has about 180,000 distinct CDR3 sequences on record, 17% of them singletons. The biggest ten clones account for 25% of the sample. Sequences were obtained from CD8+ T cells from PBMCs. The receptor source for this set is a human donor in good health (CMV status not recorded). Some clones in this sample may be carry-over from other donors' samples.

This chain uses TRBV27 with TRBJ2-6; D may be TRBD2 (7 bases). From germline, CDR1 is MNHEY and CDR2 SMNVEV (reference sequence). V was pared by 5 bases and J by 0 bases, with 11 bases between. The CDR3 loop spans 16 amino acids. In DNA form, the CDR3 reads TGTGCCAGCAGTCCTAGGGGGGGCTCTGGGGCCAACGTCCTGACTTTC. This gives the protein CASSPRGGSGANVLTF. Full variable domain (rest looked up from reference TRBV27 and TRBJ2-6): EAQVTQNPRYLITVTGKKLTVTCSQNMNHEYMSWYRQDPGLGLRQIYYSMNVEVTDKGDVPEGYKVSRKEKRNFPLILESPSPNQTSLYFCASSPRGGSGANVLTFGAGSRLTVL.

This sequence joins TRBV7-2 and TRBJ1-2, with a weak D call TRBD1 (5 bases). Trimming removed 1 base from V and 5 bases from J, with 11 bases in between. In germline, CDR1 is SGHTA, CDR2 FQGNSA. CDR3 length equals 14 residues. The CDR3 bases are TGTGCCAGCAGCTTAGGGGAGGGACGGTATGGCTACACCTTC. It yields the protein CASSLGEGRYGYTF.

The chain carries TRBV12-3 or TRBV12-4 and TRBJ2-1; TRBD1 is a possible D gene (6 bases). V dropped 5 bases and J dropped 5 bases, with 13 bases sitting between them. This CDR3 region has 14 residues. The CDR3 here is CASSPGGWNNEQFF. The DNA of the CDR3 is TGTGCCAGCAGTCCTGGGGGCTGGAACAATGAGCAGTTCTTC.

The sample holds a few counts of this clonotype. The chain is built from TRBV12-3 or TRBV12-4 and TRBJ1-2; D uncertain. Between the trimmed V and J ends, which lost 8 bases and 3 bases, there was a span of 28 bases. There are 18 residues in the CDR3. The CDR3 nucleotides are TGTGCCAGCTGGGGTATTAGTCTTTCACGGAGACCCTACTATGGCTACACCTTC. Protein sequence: CASWGISLSRRPYYGYTF.

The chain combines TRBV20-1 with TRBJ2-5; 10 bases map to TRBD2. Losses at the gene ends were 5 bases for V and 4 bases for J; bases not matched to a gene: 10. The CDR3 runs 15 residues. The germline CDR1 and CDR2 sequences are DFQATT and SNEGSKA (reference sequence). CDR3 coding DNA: TGCAGTGCTCCTGAAGCGGGGGGGGGCTCAGAGACCCAGTACTTC. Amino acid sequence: CSAPEAGGGSETQYF.

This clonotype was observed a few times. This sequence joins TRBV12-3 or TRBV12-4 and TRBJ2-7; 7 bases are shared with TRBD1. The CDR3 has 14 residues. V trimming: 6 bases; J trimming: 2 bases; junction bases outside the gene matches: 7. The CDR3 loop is CASSAGTETYEQYF. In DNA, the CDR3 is TGTGCCAGCAGCGCCGGGACAGAAACCTACGAGCAGTACTTC.

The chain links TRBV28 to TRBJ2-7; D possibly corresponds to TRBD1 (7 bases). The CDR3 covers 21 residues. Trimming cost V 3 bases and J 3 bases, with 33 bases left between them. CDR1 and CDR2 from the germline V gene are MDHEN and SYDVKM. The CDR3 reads CASSFKRAVGTASTWGYEQYF. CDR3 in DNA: TGTGCCAGCAGTTTTAAGCGGGCGGTAGGGACAGCCTCTACGTGGGGCTACGAGCAGTACTTC.

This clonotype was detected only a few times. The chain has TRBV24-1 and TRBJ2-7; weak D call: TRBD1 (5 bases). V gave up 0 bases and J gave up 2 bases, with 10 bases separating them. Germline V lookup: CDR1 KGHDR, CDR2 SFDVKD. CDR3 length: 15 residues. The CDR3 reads CATSDLHQGAYEQYF. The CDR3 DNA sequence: TGTGCCACCAGTGATTTGCACCAGGGCGCCTACGAGCAGTACTTC.